This T cell receptor (beta chain) emerged from a study of siplizumab effects on memory and regulatory T cells (dated by TCRdb to about 2019). A note on the overall study: The effect of the anti-CD2 antibody siplizumab on alloreactive T-cell subsets was examined in allogeneic mixed lymphocyte reactions constructed from human PBMCs. Overall study outcomes, separate from this receptor: Siplizumab significantly reduced the cumulative frequency of alloreactive sequences traceable to unstimulated CD4+ memory T cells. Compared with memory T cells, unstimulated naive T cells appeared more diverse, and naive cells seemed to make a substantial contribution to the alloresponse. In reactions with siplizumab, an average of approximately 70% of mappable alloreactive CD4+ clones were Treg-derived, compared with 25% to 30% in control reactions. For roughly 75-95% of proliferating CD4+ or CD8+ clones, no naive or memory phenotype could be assigned. Sequences below about 10^-5 frequency were poorly captured, so only a minor fraction of alloreactive clones could be mapped to unstimulated subsets. The suppressive function of proliferating Tregs from siplizumab cultures was not functionally confirmed.

In the case of this clone: No cognate antigen has been identified for it. The record has no base qualities; no much larger clone is one base away.

CDR1 and CDR2, looked up from the germline V gene, are SGHRS and YFSETQ. CDR3 length: 15 amino acids, cysteine to phenylalanine. Only the CDR3 DNA stays, 45 bases, in frame from base 1. The germline V and J ends show losses of 4 bases and 0 bases respectively, and no gene match explains 4 bases of the junction. TCRbeta CDR3 sequencing was performed on sorted unstimulated T cells and on proliferating T cells recovered from mixed lymphocyte reactions. Fresh whole blood from more than 8 HLA-typed healthy donors was used as the source from which PBMCs were isolated. To map where alloreactive clones came from, unstimulated CD4+ regulatory T cells were FACS-sorted. The library was prepared using the immunoSEQ multiplex PCR assay. About 10^5 TCR templates per sample were assayed by the deep sequencing platform. Genomic DNA extracted from sorted T cells was the material used for TCRbeta CDR3 sequencing. The study's processing was this. The R programming language was used for clonal analysis of TCRbeta CDR3 data. Alloreactive CD4+ and CD8+ clones were defined by comparing unstimulated samples with post-reaction CFSE-low samples. Regulatory or non-regulatory origin of alloreactive CD4+ clones was assigned by matching sequences to the sorted unstimulated Treg and non-Treg repertoires. Held by TCRdb, this immuneACCESS table contains in-frame sequences only and omits some clones. Under half of the omission traces to an unresolved V gene where checked; the cause of the rest is unknown. That table gives V, J and clone size, and the DNA gave D and trimming. Here the sample has more than 95,000 clones; 85% to 95% occur a single time. The ten largest clones take up approximately 0.67% of the sample.

Source material: Tregs sorted from blood. The chain uses TRBV5-1 and TRBJ2-4, and TRBD2 aligns with 7 junction nucleotides. The TCR sequence derives from a human donor in good health. CDR3 region: CASSASGTAKNIQYF. The nucleotide sequence is given as TGCGCCAGCAGCGCCAGCGGGACAGCCAAAAACATTCAGTACTTC.